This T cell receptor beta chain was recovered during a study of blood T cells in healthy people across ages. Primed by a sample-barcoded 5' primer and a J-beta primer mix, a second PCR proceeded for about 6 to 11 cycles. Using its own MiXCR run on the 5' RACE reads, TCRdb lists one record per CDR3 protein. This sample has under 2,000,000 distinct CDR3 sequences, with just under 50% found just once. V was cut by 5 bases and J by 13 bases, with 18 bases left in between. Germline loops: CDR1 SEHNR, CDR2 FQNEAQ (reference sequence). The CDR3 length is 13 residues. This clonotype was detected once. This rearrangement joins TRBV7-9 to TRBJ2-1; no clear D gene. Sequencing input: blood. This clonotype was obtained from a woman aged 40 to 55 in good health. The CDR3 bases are TGTGCCAGCAGCCCTCGAATTCAAGAGACCCAGTTCTTC. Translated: CASSPRIQETQFF.